This T cell receptor (beta chain) is from a study of T cells expressing NK-cell markers. TCRdb reanalyzed the 5' RACE reads and collapses them to one entry per CDR3 protein, without DNA. The repertoire shows about 260,000 distinct CDR3 sequences; the top ten hold around 4.3%. This CDR3 contains 15 residues. Germline-derived CDR1 and CDR2 are LGHNA and YSLEER. The genes are TRBV4-3 and TRBJ1-5; the D gene TCRdb calls, TRBD1, cannot be checked with no DNA. The TCR sequence derives from a woman between 18 and 75 years old in good health. Sequenced material: blood T cells: a sorted CD56 or NKG2C T cell subset, CD4+ or CD8+ T cells, or bulk PBMC T cells (not recorded which). The CDR3 sequence: CASSQGTGGTQPQHF.